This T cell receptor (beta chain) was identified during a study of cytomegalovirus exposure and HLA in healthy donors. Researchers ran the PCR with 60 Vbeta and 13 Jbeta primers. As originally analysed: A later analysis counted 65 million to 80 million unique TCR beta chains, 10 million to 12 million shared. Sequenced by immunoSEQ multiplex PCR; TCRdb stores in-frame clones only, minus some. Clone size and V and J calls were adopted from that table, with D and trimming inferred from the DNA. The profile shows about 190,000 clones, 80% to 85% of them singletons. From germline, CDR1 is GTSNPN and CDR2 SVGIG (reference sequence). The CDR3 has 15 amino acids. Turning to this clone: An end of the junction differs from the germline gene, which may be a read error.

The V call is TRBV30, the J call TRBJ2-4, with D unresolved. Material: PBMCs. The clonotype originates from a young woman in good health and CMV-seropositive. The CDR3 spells CAWSVPFMAKNSQYF. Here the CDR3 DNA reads TGTGCCTGGAGTGTGCCGTTTATGGCCAAAAACAGTCAGTACTTC.